This TCR beta chain was found in a study of blood T cell repertoires in COVID-19. Across the whole study: Sites in the United States, Italy and Spain provided acute and convalescent COVID-19 samples. PBMCs, B-cell-depleted T cells, or T cells were the source of the cDNA or gDNA that made up the material.

Germline loops: CDR1 SNHLY, CDR2 FYNNEI. Trimming pared 5 bases from V and 7 bases from J, leaving 17 bases between. The CDR3 spans 14 residues. Original methodology: Amplification of reference gene primers was used by the study to estimate nucleated cell counts. Libraries were prepared by immunoSEQ multiplex PCR; TCRdb keeps only in-frame clonotypes and omits some of them. V, J and clone size reflect that table, while D and trimming were determined from the DNA. The table has 120,000 or so clones, approximately 90% seen once. This clone appeared a few times. The clonotype was recovered from a woman between 50 and 59 years old with acute or convalescent COVID-19. This chain connects TRBV2 to TRBJ1-2; D unresolved. The sequenced sample consisted of peripheral blood. CDR3 loop: CASSIEGLEGGYTF. CDR3 DNA sequence: TGTGCCAGCAGTATCGAGGGCCTAGAGGGTGGCTACACCTTC.